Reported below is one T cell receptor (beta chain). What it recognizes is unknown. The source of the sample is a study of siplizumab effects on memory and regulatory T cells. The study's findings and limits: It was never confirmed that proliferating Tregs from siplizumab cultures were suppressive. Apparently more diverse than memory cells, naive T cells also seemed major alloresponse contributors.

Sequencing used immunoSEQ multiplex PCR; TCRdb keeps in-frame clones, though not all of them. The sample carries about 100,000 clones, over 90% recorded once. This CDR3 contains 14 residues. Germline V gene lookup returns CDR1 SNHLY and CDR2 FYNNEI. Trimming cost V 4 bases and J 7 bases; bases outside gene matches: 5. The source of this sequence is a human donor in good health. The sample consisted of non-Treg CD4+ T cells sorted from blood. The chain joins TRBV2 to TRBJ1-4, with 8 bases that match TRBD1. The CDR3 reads CASSVQGAGEKLFF. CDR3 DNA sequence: TGTGCCAGCAGTGTGCAGGGGGCTGGTGAAAAACTGTTTTTT.